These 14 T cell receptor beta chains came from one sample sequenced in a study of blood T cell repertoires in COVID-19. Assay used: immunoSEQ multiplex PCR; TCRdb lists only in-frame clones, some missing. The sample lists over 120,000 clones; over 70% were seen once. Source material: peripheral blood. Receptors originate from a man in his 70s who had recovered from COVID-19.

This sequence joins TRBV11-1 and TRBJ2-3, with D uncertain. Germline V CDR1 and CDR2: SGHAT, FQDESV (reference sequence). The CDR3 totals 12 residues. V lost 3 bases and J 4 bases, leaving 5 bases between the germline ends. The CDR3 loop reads CASSFQADTQYF. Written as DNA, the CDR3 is TGTGCCAGCAGCTTTCAGGCAGATACGCAGTATTTT.

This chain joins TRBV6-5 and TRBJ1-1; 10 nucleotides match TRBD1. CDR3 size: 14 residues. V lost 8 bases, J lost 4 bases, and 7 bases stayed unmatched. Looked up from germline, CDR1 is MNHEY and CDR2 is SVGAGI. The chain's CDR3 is CASFETGGSTEAFF. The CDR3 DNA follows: TGTGCCAGCTTCGAGACAGGGGGCTCCACTGAAGCTTTCTTT.

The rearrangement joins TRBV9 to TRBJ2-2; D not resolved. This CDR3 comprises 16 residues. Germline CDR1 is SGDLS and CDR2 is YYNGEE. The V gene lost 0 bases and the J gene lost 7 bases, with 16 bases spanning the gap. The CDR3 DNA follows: TGTGCCAGCAGCGTAGGAGGTCCTAGAGTGATCGGGGAGCTGTTTTTT. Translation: CASSVGGPRVIGELFF.

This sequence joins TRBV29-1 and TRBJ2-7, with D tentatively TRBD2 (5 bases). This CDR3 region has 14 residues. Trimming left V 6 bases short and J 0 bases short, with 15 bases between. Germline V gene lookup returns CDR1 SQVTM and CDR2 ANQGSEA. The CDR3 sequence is CSVTSWESSYEQYF. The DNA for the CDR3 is TGCAGCGTAACAAGCTGGGAGAGCTCCTACGAGCAGTACTTC.

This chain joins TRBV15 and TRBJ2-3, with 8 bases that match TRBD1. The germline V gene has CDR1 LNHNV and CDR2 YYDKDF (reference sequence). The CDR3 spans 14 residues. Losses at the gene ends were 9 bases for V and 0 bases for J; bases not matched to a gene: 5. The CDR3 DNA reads TGTGCCACAACGAGGACAGGGAGCACAGATACGCAGTATTTT. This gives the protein CATTRTGSTDTQYF. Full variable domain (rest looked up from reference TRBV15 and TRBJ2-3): DAMVIQNPRYQVTQFGKPVTLSCSQTLNHNVMYWYQQKSSQAPKLLFHYYDKDFNNEADTPDNFQSRRPNTSFCFLDIRSPGLGDTAMYLCATTRTGSTDTQYFGPGTRLTVL.

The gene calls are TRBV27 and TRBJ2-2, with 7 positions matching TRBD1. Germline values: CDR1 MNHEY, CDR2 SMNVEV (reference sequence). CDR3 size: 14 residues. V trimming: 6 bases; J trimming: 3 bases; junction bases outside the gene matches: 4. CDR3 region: CASRRDSYTGELFF. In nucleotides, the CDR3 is TGTGCCAGCAGACGGGACAGCTACACCGGGGAGCTGTTTTTT.

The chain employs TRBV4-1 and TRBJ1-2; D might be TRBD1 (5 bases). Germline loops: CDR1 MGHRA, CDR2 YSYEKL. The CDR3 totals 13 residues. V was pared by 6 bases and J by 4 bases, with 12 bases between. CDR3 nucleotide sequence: TGCGCCAGCAGTCCCCGGGACTTCTATGGCTACACCTTC. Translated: CASSPRDFYGYTF.

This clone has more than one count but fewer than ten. CDR3 nucleotide sequence: TGCGCCAGCAGCCAAGAAGGCGGTGGGTCCTACAATGAGCAGTTCTTC. It translates to CASSQEGGGSYNEQFF. The J gene is TRBJ2-1, the V gene TRBV4-1; D is undetermined. The CDR3 sequence is 16 residues long. From germline, CDR1 is MGHRA and CDR2 YSYEKL. Between the trimmed V and J ends, which lost 0 bases and 1 base, there was a span of 10 bases.

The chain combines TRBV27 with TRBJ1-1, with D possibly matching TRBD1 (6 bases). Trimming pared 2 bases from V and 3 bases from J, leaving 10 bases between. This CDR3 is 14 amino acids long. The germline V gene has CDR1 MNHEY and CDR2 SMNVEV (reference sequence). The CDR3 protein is CASSLPDRYTEAFF. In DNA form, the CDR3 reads TGTGCCAGCAGTTTACCCGACAGGTACACTGAAGCTTTCTTT.

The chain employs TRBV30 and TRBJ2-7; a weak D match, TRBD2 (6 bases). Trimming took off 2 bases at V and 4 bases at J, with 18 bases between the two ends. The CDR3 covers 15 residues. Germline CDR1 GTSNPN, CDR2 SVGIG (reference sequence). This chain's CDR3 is CAWSYAGLGTYEQYF. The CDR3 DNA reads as TGTGCCTGGAGTTACGCGGGATTAGGAACTTACGAGCAGTACTTC.

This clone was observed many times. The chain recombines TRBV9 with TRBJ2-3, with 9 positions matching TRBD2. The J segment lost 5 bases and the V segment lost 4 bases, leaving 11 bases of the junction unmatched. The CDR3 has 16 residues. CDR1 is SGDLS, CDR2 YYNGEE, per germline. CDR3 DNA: TGTGCCAGCAGCAGTCTCGCGGGAGGGCCTGTAGATACGCAGTATTTT. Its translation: CASSSLAGGPVDTQYF.

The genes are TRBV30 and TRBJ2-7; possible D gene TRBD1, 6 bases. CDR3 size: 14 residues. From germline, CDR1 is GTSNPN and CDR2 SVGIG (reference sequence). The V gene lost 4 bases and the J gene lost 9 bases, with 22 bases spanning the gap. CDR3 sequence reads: CAWNLGQTNLGQYF. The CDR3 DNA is TGTGCCTGGAATCTCGGACAGACTAACTTGGGGCAGTACTTC.

For the CDR3, the DNA is TGTGCCAGCAGCACACAGGGGGATCAGCCCCAGCATTTT. As protein: CASSTQGDQPQHF. The chain employs TRBV12-3 or TRBV12-4 and TRBJ1-5, with 8 bases matching TRBD1. J lost 5 bases, V lost 6 bases, and 3 bases had no gene match. The CDR3 sequence is 13 residues long.

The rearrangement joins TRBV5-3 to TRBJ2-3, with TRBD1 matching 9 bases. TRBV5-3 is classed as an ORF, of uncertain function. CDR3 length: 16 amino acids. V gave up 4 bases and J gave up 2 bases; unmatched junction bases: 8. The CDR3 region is CARSPSGQGNTDTQYF. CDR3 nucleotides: TGTGCCAGAAGCCCATCCGGACAGGGGAACACAGATACGCAGTATTTT.